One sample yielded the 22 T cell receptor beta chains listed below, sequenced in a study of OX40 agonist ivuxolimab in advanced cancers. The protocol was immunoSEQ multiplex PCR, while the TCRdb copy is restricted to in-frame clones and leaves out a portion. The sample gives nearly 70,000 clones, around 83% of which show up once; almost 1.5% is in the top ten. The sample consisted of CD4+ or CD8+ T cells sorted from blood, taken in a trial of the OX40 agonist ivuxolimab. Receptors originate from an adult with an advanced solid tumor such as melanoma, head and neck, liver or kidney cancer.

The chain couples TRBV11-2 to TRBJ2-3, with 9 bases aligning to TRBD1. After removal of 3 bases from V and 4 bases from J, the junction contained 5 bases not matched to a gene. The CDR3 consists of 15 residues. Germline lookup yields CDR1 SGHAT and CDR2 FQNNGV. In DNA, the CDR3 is TGTGCCAGCAGCTTGTACAGGGGGCTGGCAGATACGCAGTATTTT. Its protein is CASSLYRGLADTQYF.

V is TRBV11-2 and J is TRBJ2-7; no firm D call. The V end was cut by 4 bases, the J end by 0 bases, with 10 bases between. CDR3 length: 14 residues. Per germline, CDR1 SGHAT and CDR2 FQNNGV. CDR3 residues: CASSSVGHSYEQYF. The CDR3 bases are TGTGCCAGCAGCTCGGTAGGCCACTCCTACGAGCAGTACTTC.

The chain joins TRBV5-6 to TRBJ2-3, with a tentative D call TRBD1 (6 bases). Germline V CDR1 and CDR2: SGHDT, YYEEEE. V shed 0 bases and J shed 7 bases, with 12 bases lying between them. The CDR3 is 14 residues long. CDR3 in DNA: TGTGCCAGCAGCTTGGTATCCAGGGACAATACGCAGTATTTT. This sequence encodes CASSLVSRDNTQYF.

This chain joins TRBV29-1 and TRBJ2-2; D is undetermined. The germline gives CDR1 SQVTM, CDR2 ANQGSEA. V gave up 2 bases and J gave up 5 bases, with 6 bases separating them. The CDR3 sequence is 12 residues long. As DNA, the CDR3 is TGCAGCGTTGAACGCCAGACCGGGGAGCTGTTTTTT. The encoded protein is CSVERQTGELFF.

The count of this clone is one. The CDR3 DNA reads TGTGCCAGCAGCGTAGACAGGGTTGATAATTCACCCCTCCACTTT. The encoded protein is CASSVDRVDNSPLHF. The gene calls are TRBV9 and TRBJ1-6; possibly TRBD1 for D (6 bases). This CDR3 spans 15 amino acids. Germline V gene sequence: CDR1 SGDLS, CDR2 YYNGEE. The V and J ends lost 0 bases and 5 bases respectively, with 9 bases between them.

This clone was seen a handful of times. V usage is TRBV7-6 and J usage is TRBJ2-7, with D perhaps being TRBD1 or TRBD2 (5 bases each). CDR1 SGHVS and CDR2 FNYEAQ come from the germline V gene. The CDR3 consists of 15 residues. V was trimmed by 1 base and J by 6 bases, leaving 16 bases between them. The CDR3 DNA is TGTGCCAGCAGCTTAGACCCAGGGACGGGCCGCGAGCAGTACTTC. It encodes CASSLDPGTGREQYF.

This CDR3 is CAISEDINVSGYTF. Here the CDR3 DNA reads TGTGCCATCAGTGAGGACATAAACGTCTCGGGCTACACCTTC. The J gene is TRBJ1-2, the V gene TRBV10-3; D not certain. The CDR3 runs to 14 residues. Germline CDR1 is ENHRY and CDR2 is SYGVKD. The V end lost 2 bases, the J end lost 8 bases, and 15 bases lay between the germline ends.

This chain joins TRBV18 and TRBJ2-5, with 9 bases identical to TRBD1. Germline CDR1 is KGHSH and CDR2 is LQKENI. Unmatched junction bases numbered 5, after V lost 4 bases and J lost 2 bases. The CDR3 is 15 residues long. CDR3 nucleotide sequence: TGTGCCAGCTCACGAGGGACAGGGAGTCAAGAGACCCAGTACTTC. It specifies CASSRGTGSQETQYF.

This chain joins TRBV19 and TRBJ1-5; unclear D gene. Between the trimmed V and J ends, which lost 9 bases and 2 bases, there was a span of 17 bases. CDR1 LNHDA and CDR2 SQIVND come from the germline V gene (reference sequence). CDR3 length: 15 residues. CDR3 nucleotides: TGTGCCAGCAGCTCCGGGGTTGGTGGCAATCAGCCCCAGCATTTT. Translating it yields CASSSGVGGNQPQHF.

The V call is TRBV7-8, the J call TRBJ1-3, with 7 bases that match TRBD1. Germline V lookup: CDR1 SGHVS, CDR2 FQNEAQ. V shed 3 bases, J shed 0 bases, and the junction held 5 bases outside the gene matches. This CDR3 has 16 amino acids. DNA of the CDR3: TGTGCCAGCAGCTTGGCGGGACAGAGCTCTGGAAACACCATATATTTT. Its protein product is CASSLAGQSSGNTIYF.

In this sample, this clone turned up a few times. This CDR3 reads CASSQGTGGREFF. Written as DNA, the CDR3 is TGTGCCAGCAGCCAAGGGACAGGGGGAAGAGAGTTCTTC. J is TRBJ2-1 and V is TRBV14, with 10 bases that match TRBD1. There are 13 residues in the CDR3. Looked up from germline, CDR1 is SGHDN and CDR2 is FVKESK. V dropped 1 base and J dropped 14; count of bases not matched to a gene: 5.

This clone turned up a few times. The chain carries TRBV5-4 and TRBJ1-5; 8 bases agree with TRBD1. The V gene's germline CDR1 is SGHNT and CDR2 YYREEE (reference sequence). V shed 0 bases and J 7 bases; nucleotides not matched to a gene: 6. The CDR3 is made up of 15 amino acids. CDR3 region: CASSLDAGGEQPQHF. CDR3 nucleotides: TGTGCCAGCAGCTTGGATGCAGGGGGCGAACAGCCCCAGCATTTT.

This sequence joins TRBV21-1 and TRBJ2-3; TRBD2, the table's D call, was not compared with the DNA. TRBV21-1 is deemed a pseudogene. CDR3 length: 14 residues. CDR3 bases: TGTGCCAGCAGAGGAGCATATAGCACAGATACGCAGTATTTT. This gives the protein CASRGAYSTDTQYF.

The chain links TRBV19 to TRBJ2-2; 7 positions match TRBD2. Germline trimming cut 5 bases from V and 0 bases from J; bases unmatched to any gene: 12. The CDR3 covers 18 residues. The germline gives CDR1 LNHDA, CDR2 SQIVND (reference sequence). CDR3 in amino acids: CASSAIPGLPSNTGELFF. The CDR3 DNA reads TGTGCCAGTAGTGCCATTCCGGGACTACCATCGAACACCGGGGAGCTGTTTTTT.

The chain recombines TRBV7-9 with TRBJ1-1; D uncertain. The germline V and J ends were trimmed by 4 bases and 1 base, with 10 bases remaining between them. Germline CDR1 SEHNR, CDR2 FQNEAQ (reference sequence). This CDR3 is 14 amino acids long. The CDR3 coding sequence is TGTGCCAGCAGCTCTTCGAACAGGAACACTGAAGCTTTCTTT. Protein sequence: CASSSSNRNTEAFF.

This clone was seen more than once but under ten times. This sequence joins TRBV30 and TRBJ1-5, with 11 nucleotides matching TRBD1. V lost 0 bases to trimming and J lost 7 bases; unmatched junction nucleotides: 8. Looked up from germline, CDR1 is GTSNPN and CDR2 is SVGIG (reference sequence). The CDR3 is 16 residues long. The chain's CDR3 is CAWSVRGTGGGQPQHF. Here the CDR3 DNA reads TGTGCCTGGAGTGTACGGGGGACAGGGGGTGGGCAGCCCCAGCATTTT.

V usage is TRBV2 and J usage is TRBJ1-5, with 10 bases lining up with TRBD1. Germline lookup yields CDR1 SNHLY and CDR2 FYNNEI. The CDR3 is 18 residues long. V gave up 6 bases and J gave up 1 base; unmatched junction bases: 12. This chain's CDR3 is CASSADRGGRRSNQPQHF. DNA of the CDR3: TGTGCCAGCAGCGCGGACAGGGGGGGGAGAAGAAGCAATCAGCCCCAGCATTTT. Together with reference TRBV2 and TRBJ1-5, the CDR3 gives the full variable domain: EPEVTQTPSHQVTQMGQEVILRCVPISNHLYFYWYRQILGQKVEFLVSFYNNEISEKSEIFDDQFSVERPDGSNFTLKIRSTKLEDSAMYFCASSADRGGRRSNQPQHFGDGTRLSIL.

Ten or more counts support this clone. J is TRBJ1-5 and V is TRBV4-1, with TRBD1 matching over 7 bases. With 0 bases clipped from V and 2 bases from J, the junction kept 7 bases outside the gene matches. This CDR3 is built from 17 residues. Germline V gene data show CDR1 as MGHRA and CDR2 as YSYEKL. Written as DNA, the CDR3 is TGCGCCAGCAGCCAAGAGGTAAGACAGGGCGGCAATCAGCCCCAGCATTTT. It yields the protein CASSQEVRQGGNQPQHF.

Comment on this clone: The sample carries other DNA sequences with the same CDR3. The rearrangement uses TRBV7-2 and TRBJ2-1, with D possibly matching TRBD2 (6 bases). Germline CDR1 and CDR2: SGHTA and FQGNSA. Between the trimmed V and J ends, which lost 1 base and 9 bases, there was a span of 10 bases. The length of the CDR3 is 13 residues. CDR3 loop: CASSLGVGGEQFF. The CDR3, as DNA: TGTGCCAGCAGCTTAGGAGTCGGGGGTGAGCAGTTCTTC.

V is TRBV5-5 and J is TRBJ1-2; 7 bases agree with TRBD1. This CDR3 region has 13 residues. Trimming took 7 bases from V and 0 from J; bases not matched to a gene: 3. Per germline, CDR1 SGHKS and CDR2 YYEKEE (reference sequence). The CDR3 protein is CASGDRTNYGYTF. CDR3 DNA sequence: TGTGCCAGCGGGGACAGAACTAACTATGGCTACACCTTC.

CDR3 coding DNA: TGTGCCAGCAGGTACCAGGGTCCAGGGAACCAAGAGACCCAGTACTTC. Amino acids: CASRYQGPGNQETQYF. The chain uses TRBV28 and TRBJ2-5, with D perhaps TRBD1 (5 bases). The CDR3 contains 16 residues. V gave up 6 bases and J gave up 0 bases, with 17 bases separating them. CDR1 is MDHEN and CDR2 is SYDVKM in the germline V gene.

The CDR3 bases are TGTGCCAGCAGCCCGACAGGGTCAGTCGGCGAAAAACTGTTTTTT. Its translation is CASSPTGSVGEKLFF. The gene calls are TRBV7-8 and TRBJ1-4, with 7 positions matching TRBD1. The CDR3 runs 15 residues. The germline CDR1 and CDR2 sequences are SGHVS and FQNEAQ. The V and J ends lost 5 bases and 8 bases, in that order; junction bases with no gene match: 11.